Below are 7 T cell receptor beta chains sequenced from a single sample in a study of T cells after yellow fever vaccination. From the 5' RACE reads, TCRdb called clonotypes with MiXCR, one entry per CDR3 protein. The table shows 300,000 to 350,000 distinct CDR3 sequences, with around 4.4% occurring only once. Sequenced material: PBMCs, taken 15 days after the yellow fever booster vaccination. These receptors came from a man younger than 35 who received the YFV17D yellow fever vaccine.

The chain joins TRBV10-3 to TRBJ2-7; 9 bases line up with TRBD1. Germline CDR1 ENHRY, CDR2 SYGVKD. The V gene end was trimmed by 0 bases and the J gene end by 6 bases; junction bases not matched to a gene: 6. This CDR3 contains 15 residues. CDR3 coding DNA: TGTGCCATCAGTGAGTCGGGACAGGGCCTTCCCGAGCAGTACGTC. It encodes CAISESGQGLPEQYV.

This clonotype was detected many times. The J gene is TRBJ2-5, the V gene TRBV18, with a weak D call TRBD1 (5 bases). V was pared by 3 bases and J by 5 bases, with 16 bases between. CDR1 and CDR2 (germline): KGHSH, LQKENI. The CDR3 covers 15 residues. For the CDR3, the DNA is TGTGCCAGCTCACCGTTTCAAGGGGATCAGGAGACCCAGTACTTC. It codes for CASSPFQGDQETQYF. The variable domain in full, with the rest retrieved from reference TRBV18 and TRBJ2-5, is NAGVMQNPRHLVRRRGQEARLRCSPMKGHSHVYWYRQLPEEGLKFMVYLQKENIIDESGMPKERFSAEFPKEGPSILRIQQVVRGDSAAYFCASSPFQGDQETQYFGPGTRLLVL.

This clonotype was picked up a small number of times. This chain uses TRBV7-9 with TRBJ1-2; the D is unclear. In germline, CDR1 is SEHNR, CDR2 FQNEAQ (reference sequence). V was shortened by 1 base and J by 6 bases, with 3 bases between the two germline ends. The length of the CDR3 is 11 residues. CDR3 region: CASSLEHGYTF. CDR3 sequence (DNA): TGTGCCAGCAGCTTAGAGCATGGCTACACCTTC.

This clonotype occurred many times. The chain carries TRBV7-3 and TRBJ2-3; D unresolved. CDR1 is SGHTA and CDR2 is FQGTGA in the germline V gene. V dropped 6 bases and J dropped 1 base, with 8 bases sitting between them. The CDR3 has 13 residues. CDR3 coding DNA: TGTGCCAGCAGAGGAGACGGCACAGATACGCAGTATTTT. Its translation is CASRGDGTDTQYF. Variable domain in full (rest from reference TRBV7-3 and TRBJ2-3): GAGVSQTPSNKVTEKGKYVELRCDPISGHTALYWYRQSLGQGPEFLIYFQGTGAADDSGLPNDRFFAVRPEGSVSTLKIQRTERGDSAVYLCASRGDGTDTQYFGPGTRLTVL.

This clonotype was counted ten times or more. The chain links TRBV4-2 to TRBJ2-5, with TRBD1 as a possible D gene (6 bases). Trimming cost V 0 bases and J 1 base, with 15 bases left between them. The CDR3 length is 17 residues. CDR1 is LGHNA and CDR2 is YNFKEQ in the germline V gene. In DNA form, the CDR3 reads TGTGCCAGCAGCCAAGATCGAACAGGGTCTTTCCAAGAGACCCAGTACTTC. Translation gives CASSQDRTGSFQETQYF.

At least ten counts were recorded for this clonotype. The CDR3 nucleotides read TGTGCCAGCAGCTTAATTGGGGGAGGTCAGCCCCAGCATTTT. Translating it yields CASSLIGGGQPQHF. The chain joins TRBV7-2 to TRBJ1-5; tentative D call: TRBD1 (5 bases). The germline V gene has CDR1 SGHTA and CDR2 FQGNSA. V gave up 2 bases and J gave up 6 bases, with 11 bases separating them. This CDR3 region has 14 residues. The whole variable domain, remainder taken from reference TRBV7-2 and TRBJ1-5, is GAGVSQSPSNKVTEKGKDVELRCDPISGHTALYWYRQSLGQGLEFLIYFQGNSAPDKSGLPSDRFSAERTGGSVSTLTIQRTQQEDSAVYLCASSLIGGGQPQHFGDGTRLSIL.

The table lists this clonotype with a few counts. This chain uses TRBV15 with TRBJ2-1; weak D call: TRBD2 (6 bases). Trimming left V 3 bases short and J 0 bases short, with 15 bases between. The CDR3 is made up of 17 amino acids. Germline lookup yields CDR1 LNHNV and CDR2 YYDKDF (reference sequence). CDR3 nucleotides: TGTGCCACCAGCAGCCTGTCGGGGGAGAGCTCCTACAATGAGCAGTTCTTC. This translates into CATSSLSGESSYNEQFF.